This TCR beta chain was sequenced during a study of post-analysis software for immune sequencing data. Across the whole study: The cohort encompassed relapsing-remitting, secondary progressive and progressive-relapsing multiple sclerosis disease courses.

The CDR3 extends over 18 amino acids. Unmatched junction bases numbered 10, after V lost 0 bases and J lost 6 bases. The germline V gene has CDR1 SGHRS and CDR2 YFSETQ. cDNA libraries of TCR beta carried unique molecular identifiers. It was from roughly 1.1 to 9.2 million T cells that some 500,000 cDNA molecules came. TCRdb re-derived calls from the PCR reads in MiXCR, one entry per CDR3 protein. The profile shows 350,000 to 500,000 distinct CDR3 sequences, roughly 40% of them singletons. Worth noting for this clonotype: Its antigen is unidentified.

Findings of the study overall: Controls had significantly higher normalized Chao1 diversity than multiple sclerosis patients. Samples from one preparation batch, clustered by F measure, grouped strongly together. TRBV5-6, TRBV5-1 and TRBV20-1 were among four to six TRBV segments more frequent in patients than controls.

This TCR came from a girl aged 2 to 10 with multiple sclerosis. This rearrangement joins TRBV5-1 to TRBJ2-1, with 12 bases matching TRBD1. The sample was blood. The CDR3: CASSLANRDRGPLNEQFF. The CDR3, as DNA: TGCGCCAGCAGCTTGGCTAACCGGGACAGGGGGCCTCTCAATGAGCAGTTCTTC.